The 24 T cell receptor beta chains reported below all come from one sample, sequenced in a study of shared clonotypes between healthy human individuals. The protocol was immunoSEQ multiplex PCR, while the TCRdb copy is restricted to in-frame clones and leaves out a portion. This table has under 1,100,000 clones, 75% appearing once. The sample was memory CD4+ T cells sorted from blood. The subset was: CD45RA-negative fraction. These receptors all stem from a young man in good health.

V and J are TRBV7-9 and TRBJ1-2; TRBD1 matches 8 bases. Germline assignment: CDR1 SEHNR and CDR2 FQNEAQ (reference sequence). The CDR3 covers 14 residues. Unmatched junction bases numbered 6, after V lost 6 bases and J lost 3 bases. The CDR3 region has the DNA TGTGCCAGCAGTTTCGGACAGGGCGACTATGGCTACACCTTC. Translation: CASSFGQGDYGYTF.

CDR3 residues: CAWSDGGADTQYF. The CDR3 DNA sequence: TGTGCCTGGAGTGACGGGGGGGCAGATACGCAGTATTTT. The rearrangement links TRBV30 to TRBJ2-3; TRBD2 agrees at 8 bases. With V trimmed by 1 base and J by 4 bases, 1 base remained unmatched. The CDR3 is made up of 13 amino acids. Germline CDR1 and CDR2: GTSNPN and SVGIG (reference sequence). Looking up the rest from reference TRBV30 and TRBJ2-3 gives the full variable domain: SQTIHQWPATLVQPVGSPLSLECTVEGTSNPNLYWYRQAAGRGLQLLFYSVGIGQISSEVPQNLSASRPQDRQFILSSKKLLLSDSGFYLCAWSDGGADTQYFGPGTRLTVL.

V gene TRBV4-3 combines with J gene TRBJ2-1; either TRBD1 or TRBD2 may fit D (6 bases each). Trimming took 5 bases from V and 4 from J, leaving 9 bases between them. There are 13 residues in the CDR3. CDR1 and CDR2 (germline): LGHNA, YSLEER. Written as DNA, the CDR3 is TGCGCCAGCAGCAAAGGGGGGTACAATGAGCAGTTCTTC. This codes for CASSKGGYNEQFF.

V usage is TRBV18 and J usage is TRBJ1-5, with D hard to call. CDR1 is KGHSH and CDR2 is LQKENI in the germline V gene. Trimming removed 4 bases from V and 4 bases from J, with 8 bases in between. This CDR3 spans 13 amino acids. In DNA form, the CDR3 reads TGTGCCAGCTCACTCGATTTGAATCAGCCCCAGCATTTT. As protein: CASSLDLNQPQHF.

CDR3 protein: CATSRDQGSAKNIQYF. CDR3 coding DNA: TGTGCCACCAGCAGAGATCAGGGGTCAGCCAAAAACATTCAGTACTTC. The chain is built from TRBV15 and TRBJ2-4, with D tentatively TRBD1 (6 bases). The CDR3 loop spans 16 amino acids. Per the germline V gene, CDR1 is LNHNV and CDR2 is YYDKDF (reference sequence). Between the trimmed V and J ends, which lost 0 bases and 0 bases, there was a span of 9 bases.

The V and J genes are TRBV4-1 and TRBJ2-7, with D perhaps matching TRBD1 (6 bases). The CDR3 covers 14 residues. V lost 2 bases, J lost 7 bases, and 15 bases lay in between. CDR1 is MGHRA and CDR2 is YSYEKL in the germline V gene. As DNA, the CDR3 is TGCGCCAGCAGCCAACCTACAGGGTCAAAGGAGCAGTACTTC. Protein sequence: CASSQPTGSKEQYF.

This clone showed up just a few times. The J gene is TRBJ1-1, the V gene TRBV19; no definite D call. CDR3 length: 14 amino acids. The V end was cut by 5 bases, the J end by 2 bases, with 12 bases between. Germline loops: CDR1 LNHDA, CDR2 SQIVND (reference sequence). The CDR3 region is CASSPNTANTEAFF. The CDR3 DNA sequence: TGTGCCAGTAGTCCGAACACCGCCAACACTGAAGCTTTCTTT.

V gene TRBV6-5 combines with J gene TRBJ1-1; a weak D match, TRBD1 (6 bases). V lost 7 bases and J 3 bases, leaving 9 bases between the germline ends. This CDR3 region has 12 residues. CDR1 is MNHEY, CDR2 SVGAGI, per germline. CDR3 bases: TGTGCCAGCACAGGGGTGGACACTGAAGCTTTCTTT. Protein sequence: CASTGVDTEAFF.

This chain links TRBV6-1 with TRBJ1-1; the match to TRBD1 covers 8 bases. Per germline, CDR1 MNHNS and CDR2 SASEGT. CDR3 length: 13 amino acids. The V and J ends lost 6 bases and 9 bases, in that order; junction bases with no gene match: 9. The CDR3 DNA is TGTGCCAGCAGCCCCACAGGGGGGCTTCAAGCTTTCTTT. This encodes CASSPTGGLQAFF.

The V call is TRBV5-4, the J call TRBJ2-1; 11 nucleotides line up with TRBD2. Unmatched junction bases numbered 9, after V lost 3 bases and J lost 7 bases. CDR3 length: 16 residues. The germline gives CDR1 SGHNT, CDR2 YYREEE (reference sequence). CDR3 region: CASSSYLAGGGNEQFF. CDR3 nucleotides: TGTGCCAGCAGCTCCTATCTAGCGGGAGGTGGGAATGAGCAGTTCTTC. Variable domain in full (rest from reference TRBV5-4 and TRBJ2-1): ETGVTQSPTHLIKTRGQQVTLRCSSQSGHNTVSWYQQALGQGPQFIFQYYREEENGRGNFPPRFSGLQFPNYSSELNVNALELDDSALYLCASSSYLAGGGNEQFFGPGTRLTVL.

The count of this clone is one. This chain uses TRBV10-3 with TRBJ1-1; D is uncertain. V gave up 3 bases and J gave up 7 bases, with 15 bases separating them. The germline CDR1 and CDR2 sequences are ENHRY and SYGVKD. The CDR3 covers 14 residues. The CDR3 coding sequence is TGTGCCATCAGTGACGACCGGTCCGGCCGTGAAGCTTTCTTT. This translates into CAISDDRSGREAFF.

This chain joins TRBV7-8 and TRBJ2-3, with D tentatively TRBD2 (5 bases). This CDR3 is 17 amino acids long. With 2 bases removed from V and 5 bases from J, the gap between germline ends came to 20 bases. Germline assignment: CDR1 SGHVS and CDR2 FQNEAQ. The CDR3 is CASSLSFERIIGDTQYF. The CDR3 nucleotides read TGTGCCAGCAGCTTAAGTTTCGAGCGGATTATAGGAGATACGCAGTATTTT.

This clone was detected once. The chain uses TRBV9 and TRBJ2-5, with 10 bases fitting TRBD2. Germline CDR1 is SGDLS and CDR2 is YYNGEE. V gave up 2 bases and J gave up 0 bases; unmatched junction bases: 4. The CDR3 runs 16 residues. The CDR3 loop reads CASSVTGTSDQETQYF. The DNA for the CDR3 is TGTGCCAGCAGCGTGACCGGGACTAGCGACCAAGAGACCCAGTACTTC. Combining the CDR3 with reference TRBV9 and TRBJ2-5 gives the whole variable domain DSGVTQTPKHLITATGQRVTLRCSPRSGDLSVYWYQQSLDQGLQFLIQYYNGEERAKGNILERFSAQQFPDLHSELNLSSLELGDSALYFCASSVTGTSDQETQYFGPGTRLLVL.

This clone was detected only a few times. This chain uses TRBV2 with TRBJ2-7; D gene ambiguous. This CDR3 comprises 13 residues. V gave up 2 bases and J gave up 5 bases, with 10 bases separating them. The germline V gene has CDR1 SNHLY and CDR2 FYNNEI. CDR3 amino acids: CASSEQGFNEQYF. The DNA for the CDR3 is TGTGCCAGCAGTGAACAAGGGTTTAACGAGCAGTACTTC.

V and J are TRBV5-4 and TRBJ2-7; 8 bases are a match to TRBD2. The CDR3 runs 14 residues. V shed 4 bases and J 2 bases; nucleotides not matched to a gene: 5. Germline-derived CDR1 and CDR2 are SGHNT and YYREEE (reference sequence). CDR3 protein: CASSAGTRPYEQYF. CDR3 nucleotide sequence: TGTGCCAGCAGCGCCGGGACTAGGCCCTACGAGCAGTACTTC.

V gene TRBV6-5 combines with J gene TRBJ1-4; no clear D. Germline assignment: CDR1 MNHEY and CDR2 SVGAGI. The V gene lost 6 bases and the J gene lost 7 bases, with 12 bases spanning the gap. This CDR3 has 13 amino acids. The CDR3 DNA reads as TGTGCCAGCAGAAGCATGGGGTTTGAAAAACTGTTTTTT. This translates into CASRSMGFEKLFF.

V is TRBV11-2 and J is TRBJ1-4; D is perhaps TRBD1 (5 bases). V was cut by 5 bases and J by 8 bases, with 18 bases left in between. The CDR3 spans 15 residues. From germline, CDR1 is SGHAT and CDR2 FQNNGV. The CDR3, as DNA: TGTGCCAGCAGCAGAGGAGGGGTTATAGGGGAAAAACTGTTTTTT. This encodes CASSRGGVIGEKLFF.

The chain employs TRBV11-2 and TRBJ1-1; the match to TRBD1 covers 7 bases. This CDR3 has 15 residues. The V segment lost 6 bases and the J segment 3 bases; nucleotides outside the gene matches: 10. CDR1 and CDR2 from the germline V gene are SGHAT and FQNNGV. The CDR3 sequence is CASRTTGIRDTEAFF. CDR3 DNA: TGTGCCAGCAGAACGACAGGGATCAGAGACACTGAAGCTTTCTTT. Together with reference TRBV11-2 and TRBJ1-1, the CDR3 gives the full variable domain: EAGVAQSPRYKIIEKRQSVAFWCNPISGHATLYWYQQILGQGPKLLIQFQNNGVVDDSQLPKDRFSAERLKGVDSTLKIQPAKLEDSAVYLCASRTTGIRDTEAFFGQGTRLTVV.

This clone was seen more than once but under ten times. V and J are TRBV5-1 and TRBJ2-3; no clear D. The CDR3 extends over 13 amino acids. V was trimmed by 4 bases and J by 6 bases, leaving 12 bases between them. Germline V gives CDR1 SGHRS, CDR2 YFSETQ. The CDR3 sequence: CASSIQPRDTQYF. The DNA of the CDR3 is TGCGCCAGCAGCATCCAACCTCGGGATACGCAGTATTTT.

The chain uses TRBV2 and TRBJ1-6; D gene uncertain. This CDR3 contains 14 residues. V was pared by 2 bases and J by 4 bases, with 6 bases between. Germline assignment: CDR1 SNHLY and CDR2 FYNNEI. Written as DNA, the CDR3 is TGTGCCAGCAGTGAACTCCAGTATAATTCACCCCTCCACTTT. Residues: CASSELQYNSPLHF.

This clone came up a few times. This chain uses TRBV5-1 with TRBJ2-7; a weak D match, TRBD1 (5 bases). V was clipped by 0 bases and J by 5 bases, with 15 bases between them. Germline lookup yields CDR1 SGHRS and CDR2 YFSETQ. The CDR3 runs 15 residues. In DNA form, the CDR3 reads TGCGCCAGCAGCTTGGTCGGACAAGGGCTACACGAGCAGTACTTC. Translation: CASSLVGQGLHEQYF.

The chain recombines TRBV19 with TRBJ1-6, with a possible D match to TRBD1 (5 bases). The V and J ends lost 7 bases and 10 bases respectively, with 11 bases between them. This CDR3 is built from 12 residues. Looked up from germline, CDR1 is LNHDA and CDR2 is SQIVND (reference sequence). The CDR3 DNA is TGTGCCAGTACAGATCAGGGATCACCCCTCCACTTT. Its translation: CASTDQGSPLHF.

As DNA, the CDR3 is TGTGCCAGCAGCCAGTCGTCCCTAGCGGGGGGGGATACGCAGTATTTT. Translated, it gives CASSQSSLAGGDTQYF. The chain is built from TRBV4-2 and TRBJ2-3, with TRBD2 matching 12 bases. CDR1 is LGHNA and CDR2 is YNFKEQ in the germline V gene. The CDR3 is made up of 16 amino acids. The trim removed 3 bases at V and 6 bases at J, leaving 7 bases unmatched.

The CDR3: CASSQDLGYGYTF. DNA of the CDR3: TGCGCCAGCAGCCAAGATTTAGGGTATGGCTACACCTTC. The chain links TRBV4-3 to TRBJ1-2, with D unresolved. The CDR3 runs 13 residues. V lost 0 bases, J lost 5 bases, and 7 bases lay in between. CDR1 LGHNA and CDR2 YSLEER come from the germline V gene.